Each of the 12 T cell receptor beta chains below was sequenced from the same sample in a study of CD8 T cells in ankylosing spondylitis (dated 2017 in TCRdb). What the research found in general, with its limitations: A TCR beta motif made up of several highly homologous amino acid variants appeared to be characteristic of blood from ankylosing spondylitis patients.

Their antigens are not known. Libraries were constructed by 5' RACE. The run used an Illumina HiSeq 2500. TCRdb itself trimmed the public reads at Q25 with fastp, ran MiXCR and retained productive beta chains. Each entry is one CDR3 protein sequence, shown with its most common DNA and genes. Within this sample are approximately 540,000 distinct CDR3 sequences, with approximately 12% of them counted one time only. About 6.5% of the sample is in the top ten clones. Sequencing was carried out using blood, either unsorted or a sorted T cell fraction (not recorded which). These TCRs come from a male donor with ankylosing spondylitis.

This clonotype was seen repeatedly, ten times or more. V usage is TRBV7-9 and J usage is TRBJ2-1; D may be TRBD1 (6 bases). The CDR3 sequence is 15 residues long. V was pared by 2 bases and J by 8 bases, with 16 bases between. Germline loops: CDR1 SEHNR, CDR2 FQNEAQ (reference sequence). The CDR3 coding sequence is TGTGCCAGCAGCTTAATGAATCAGGGGAAGGATGAGCAGTTCTTC. This gives the protein CASSLMNQGKDEQFF.

The rearrangement uses TRBV5-1 and TRBJ2-5, with TRBD2 identical over 8 bases. CDR3 length: 14 residues. Per germline, CDR1 SGHRS and CDR2 YFSETQ. Trimming at V came to 4 bases and at J to 4 bases, leaving 6 bases not matched to a gene. In DNA form, the CDR3 reads TGCGCCAGCAGCCCTCGGGGGGGCTCAGAGACCCAGTACTTC. This encodes CASSPRGGSETQYF.

Only a few counts were recorded for this clonotype. V usage is TRBV20-1 and J usage is TRBJ2-1; D is undetermined. The CDR3 totals 13 residues. Germline loops: CDR1 DFQATT, CDR2 SNEGSKA (reference sequence). Deletions cut 6 bases from V and 10 bases from J, with 19 bases between. The CDR3 bases are TGCAGTGCCCGAAAGACCCTAACAATCGAGCAGTTCTTC. This codes for CSARKTLTIEQFF.

This clonotype was observed a handful of times. The chain employs TRBV5-1 and TRBJ2-1; the match to TRBD1 covers 11 bases. This CDR3 spans 16 amino acids. The germline CDR1 and CDR2 sequences are SGHRS and YFSETQ. Trimming took 4 bases from V and 6 from J; bases not matched to a gene: 9. CDR3 nucleotide sequence: TGCGCCAGCAGCACCCTGAGTGGGACAGGGGGCAATGAGCAGTTCTTC. It translates to CASSTLSGTGGNEQFF.

This clonotype occurred a few times. The J gene is TRBJ1-5, the V gene TRBV27; unclear D gene. The V end lost 6 bases, the J end lost 3 bases, and 6 bases lay between the germline ends. CDR1 is MNHEY, CDR2 SMNVEV, per germline (reference sequence). The CDR3 runs 12 residues. In DNA, the CDR3 is TGTGCCAGCAGCTACCACAATCAGCCCCAGCATTTT. It is translated as CASSYHNQPQHF.

The J gene is TRBJ2-2, the V gene TRBV5-4, with 11 bases aligning to TRBD2. Germline CDR1 is SGHNT and CDR2 is YYREEE (reference sequence). The CDR3 length is 16 residues. V lost 4 bases to trimming and J lost 2 bases; unmatched junction nucleotides: 4. CDR3 in amino acids: CASSALAGGNTGELFF. The CDR3, as DNA: TGTGCCAGCAGCGCGCTAGCGGGAGGTAACACCGGGGAGCTGTTTTTT.

The V gene is TRBV24-1, the J gene TRBJ2-3; D ambiguous. Germline V lookup: CDR1 KGHDR, CDR2 SFDVKD. The length of the CDR3 is 13 residues. The germline V and J ends were trimmed by 3 bases and 3 bases, with 6 bases remaining between them. The CDR3 bases are TGTGCCACCAGTGATGACGGGACAGATACGCAGTATTTT. It encodes CATSDDGTDTQYF.

The V gene is TRBV28, the J gene TRBJ1-2, with 7 bases that match TRBD1. There are 13 residues in the CDR3. Germline V gene lookup returns CDR1 MDHEN and CDR2 SYDVKM. V was clipped by 7 bases and J by 4 bases; unmatched bases: 6. The CDR3 loop reads CASKQGFGYGYTF. The CDR3 DNA follows: TGTGCCAGCAAACAGGGGTTCGGCTATGGCTACACCTTC.

This clonotype appeared many times. V gene TRBV29-1 combines with J gene TRBJ2-3; D gene unclear. V lost 8 bases and J 3 bases, leaving 12 bases between the germline ends. The CDR3 contains 12 residues. In germline, CDR1 is SQVTM, CDR2 ANQGSEA. The CDR3, as DNA: TGCAGCTCCCGACTTGGGACAGATACGCAGTATTTT. It specifies CSSRLGTDTQYF.

This clonotype was seen at least ten times. The rearrangement joins TRBV20-1 to TRBJ2-1; 11 bases are shared with TRBD2. V lost 0 bases to trimming and J lost 1 base; unmatched junction nucleotides: 5. CDR3 length: 17 amino acids. The germline gives CDR1 DFQATT, CDR2 SNEGSKA (reference sequence). The CDR3 DNA reads TGCAGTGCTAGAGATGTCACTAGCGGGAGTTCCTACAATGAGCAGTTCTTC. Protein sequence: CSARDVTSGSSYNEQFF.

The chain employs TRBV5-1 and TRBJ2-5; unclear D gene. Germline V CDR1 and CDR2: SGHRS, YFSETQ. Trimming left V 4 bases short and J 2 bases short, with 9 bases between. The CDR3 runs 13 residues. This CDR3 reads CASSPEQQETQYF. CDR3 in DNA: TGCGCCAGCAGCCCAGAACAGCAAGAGACCCAGTACTTC.

This rearrangement joins TRBV19 to TRBJ2-1; TRBD2 matches at 12 bases. Trimming at V came to 3 bases and at J to 10 bases, leaving 13 bases not matched to a gene. Germline V gene sequence: CDR1 LNHDA, CDR2 SQIVND (reference sequence). This CDR3 contains 17 residues. CDR3: CASSILPTSGRPLEQFF. DNA of the CDR3: TGTGCCAGTAGTATTCTCCCTACTAGCGGGAGGCCCCTCGAGCAGTTCTTC.